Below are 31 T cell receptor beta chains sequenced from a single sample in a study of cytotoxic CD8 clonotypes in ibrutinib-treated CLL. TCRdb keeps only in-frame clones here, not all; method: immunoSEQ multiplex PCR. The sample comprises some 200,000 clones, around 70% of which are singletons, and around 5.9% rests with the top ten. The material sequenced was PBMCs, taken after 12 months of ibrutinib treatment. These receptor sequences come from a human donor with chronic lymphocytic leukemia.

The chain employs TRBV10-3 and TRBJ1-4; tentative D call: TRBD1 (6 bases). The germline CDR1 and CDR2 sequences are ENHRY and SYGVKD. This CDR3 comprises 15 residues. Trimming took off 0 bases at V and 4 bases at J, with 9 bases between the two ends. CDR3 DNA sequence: TGTGCCATCAGTGAGTCGGACAGTAGTAATGAAAAACTGTTTTTT. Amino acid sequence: CAISESDSSNEKLFF.

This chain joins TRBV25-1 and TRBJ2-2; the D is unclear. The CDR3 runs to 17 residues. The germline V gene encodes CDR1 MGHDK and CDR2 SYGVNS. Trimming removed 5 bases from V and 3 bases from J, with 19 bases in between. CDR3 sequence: CASSPSAWFVDTGELFF. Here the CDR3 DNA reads TGTGCCAGCAGTCCCAGTGCGTGGTTCGTTGACACCGGGGAGCTGTTTTTT.

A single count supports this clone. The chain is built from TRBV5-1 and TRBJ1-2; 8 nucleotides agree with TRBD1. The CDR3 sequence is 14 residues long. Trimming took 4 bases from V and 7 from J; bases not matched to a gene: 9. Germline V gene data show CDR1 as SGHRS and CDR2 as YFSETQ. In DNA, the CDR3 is TGCGCCAGCAGCCTGGACAGGGCTGTCTCTGGCTACACCTTC. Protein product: CASSLDRAVSGYTF.

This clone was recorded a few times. CDR3 sequence reads: CASSQQPGLNTEAFF. The CDR3 DNA sequence: TGCGCCAGCAGCCAACAACCGGGACTCAACACTGAAGCTTTCTTT. V gene TRBV4-3 combines with J gene TRBJ1-1, with D perhaps matching TRBD1 (5 bases). Germline assignment: CDR1 LGHNA and CDR2 YSLEER. The CDR3 runs 15 residues. Trimming took 2 bases from V and 2 from J, leaving 12 bases between them.

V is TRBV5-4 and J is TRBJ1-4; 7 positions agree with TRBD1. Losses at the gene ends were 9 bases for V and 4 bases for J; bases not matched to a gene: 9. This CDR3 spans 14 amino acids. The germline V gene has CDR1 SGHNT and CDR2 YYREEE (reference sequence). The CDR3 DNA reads TGTGCCACCGGGGGGACAGTCGGTAATGAAAAACTGTTTTTT. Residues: CATGGTVGNEKLFF.

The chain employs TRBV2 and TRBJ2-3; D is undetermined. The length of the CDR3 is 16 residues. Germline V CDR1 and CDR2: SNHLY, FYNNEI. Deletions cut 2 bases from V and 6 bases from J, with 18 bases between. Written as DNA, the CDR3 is TGTGCCAGCAGTGAAATGTCCCCATACCGACTCGATACGCAGTATTTT. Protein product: CASSEMSPYRLDTQYF. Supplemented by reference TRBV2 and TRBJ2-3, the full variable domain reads EPEVTQTPSHQVTQMGQEVILRCVPISNHLYFYWYRQILGQKVEFLVSFYNNEISEKSEIFDDQFSVERPDGSNFTLKIRSTKLEDSAMYFCASSEMSPYRLDTQYFGPGTRLTVL.

The CDR3 nucleotides are TGTGCCTGGAGTGTTTTAACCAGGGCGGCGAGAACTGAAGCTTTCTTT. Translation gives CAWSVLTRAARTEAFF. The rearrangement uses TRBV30 and TRBJ1-1, with D possibly being TRBD1 (5 bases). The CDR3 totals 16 residues. In germline, CDR1 is GTSNPN, CDR2 SVGIG (reference sequence). The V end was cut by 0 bases, the J end by 5 bases, with 19 bases between.

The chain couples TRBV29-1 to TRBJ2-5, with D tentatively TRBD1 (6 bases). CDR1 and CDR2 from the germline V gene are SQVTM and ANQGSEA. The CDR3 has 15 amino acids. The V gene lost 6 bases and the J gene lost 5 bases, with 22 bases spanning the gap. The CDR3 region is CSVGQQGSFGETQYF. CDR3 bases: TGCAGCGTCGGACAACAGGGTTCATTCGGCGAGACCCAGTACTTC.

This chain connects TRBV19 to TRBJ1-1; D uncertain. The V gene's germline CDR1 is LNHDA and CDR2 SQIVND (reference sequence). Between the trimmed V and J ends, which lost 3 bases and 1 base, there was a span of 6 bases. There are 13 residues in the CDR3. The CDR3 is CASSMGGNTEAFF. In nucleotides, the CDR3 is TGTGCCAGTAGTATGGGCGGGAACACTGAAGCTTTCTTT.

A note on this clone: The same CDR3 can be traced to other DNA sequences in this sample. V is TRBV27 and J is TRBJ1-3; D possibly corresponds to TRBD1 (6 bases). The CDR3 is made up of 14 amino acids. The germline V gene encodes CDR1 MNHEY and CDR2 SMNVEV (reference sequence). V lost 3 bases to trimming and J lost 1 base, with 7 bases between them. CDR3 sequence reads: CASSFRGSGNTIYF. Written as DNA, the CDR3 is TGTGCCAGCAGTTTCAGGGGATCTGGAAACACCATATATTTT.

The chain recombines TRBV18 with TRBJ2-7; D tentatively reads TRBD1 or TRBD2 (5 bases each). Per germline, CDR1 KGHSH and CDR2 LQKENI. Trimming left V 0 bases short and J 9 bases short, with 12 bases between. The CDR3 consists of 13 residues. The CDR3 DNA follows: TGTGCCAGCTCACCACCTGAGGGGTGGGGGCAGTACTTC. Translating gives CASSPPEGWGQYF.

The CDR3 nucleotides are TGTGCCAGCAGTGTTCCAGGGGGGAACACTGAAGCTTTCTTT. Amino acids: CASSVPGGNTEAFF. The rearrangement uses TRBV2 and TRBJ1-1, with 7 nucleotides matching TRBD1. The J segment lost 1 base and the V segment lost 4 bases, leaving 3 bases of the junction unmatched. The CDR3 sequence is 14 residues long. CDR1 and CDR2 (germline): SNHLY, FYNNEI. Variable domain in full (rest from reference TRBV2 and TRBJ1-1): EPEVTQTPSHQVTQMGQEVILRCVPISNHLYFYWYRQILGQKVEFLVSFYNNEISEKSEIFDDQFSVERPDGSNFTLKIRSTKLEDSAMYFCASSVPGGNTEAFFGQGTRLTVV.

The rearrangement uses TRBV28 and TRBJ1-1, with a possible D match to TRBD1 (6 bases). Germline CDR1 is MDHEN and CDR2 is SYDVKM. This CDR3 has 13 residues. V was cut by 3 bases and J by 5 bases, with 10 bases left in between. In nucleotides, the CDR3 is TGTGCCAGCAGTTTGGGGGGCCCTACTGAAGCTTTCTTT. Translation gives CASSLGGPTEAFF.

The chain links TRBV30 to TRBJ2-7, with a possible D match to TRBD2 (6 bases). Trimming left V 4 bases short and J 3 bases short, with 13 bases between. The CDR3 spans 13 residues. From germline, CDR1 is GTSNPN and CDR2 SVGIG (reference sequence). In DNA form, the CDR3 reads TGTGCCTGGACCCGGGACTGGGACTACGAGCAGTACTTC. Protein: CAWTRDWDYEQYF.

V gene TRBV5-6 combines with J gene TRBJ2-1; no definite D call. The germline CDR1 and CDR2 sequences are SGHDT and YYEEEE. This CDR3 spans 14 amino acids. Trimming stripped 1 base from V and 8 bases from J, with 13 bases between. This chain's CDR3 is CASSLYGSGDEQFF. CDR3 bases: TGTGCCAGCAGCTTGTACGGGTCGGGCGATGAGCAGTTCTTC.

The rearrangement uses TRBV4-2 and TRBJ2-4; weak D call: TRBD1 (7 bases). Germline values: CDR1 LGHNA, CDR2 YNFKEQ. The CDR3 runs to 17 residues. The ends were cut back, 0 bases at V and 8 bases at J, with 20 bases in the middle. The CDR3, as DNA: TGTGCCAGCAGCCAAGATCGGCCAGGGGGACTTGTCCACATTCAGTACTTC. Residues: CASSQDRPGGLVHIQYF.

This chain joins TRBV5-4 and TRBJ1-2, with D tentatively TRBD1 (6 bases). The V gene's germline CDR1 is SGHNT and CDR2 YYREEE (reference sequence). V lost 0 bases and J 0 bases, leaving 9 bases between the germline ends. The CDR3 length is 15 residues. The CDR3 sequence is CASSLEDSPNYGYTF. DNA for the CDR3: TGTGCCAGCAGCTTGGAGGACAGTCCTAACTATGGCTACACCTTC.

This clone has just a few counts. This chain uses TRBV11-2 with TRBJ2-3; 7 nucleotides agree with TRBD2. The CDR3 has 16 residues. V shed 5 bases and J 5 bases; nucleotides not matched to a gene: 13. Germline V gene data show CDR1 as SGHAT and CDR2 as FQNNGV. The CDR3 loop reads CASSPGGLAVRDTQYF. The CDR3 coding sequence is TGTGCCAGCAGCCCTGGAGGGCTAGCGGTAAGAGATACGCAGTATTTT.

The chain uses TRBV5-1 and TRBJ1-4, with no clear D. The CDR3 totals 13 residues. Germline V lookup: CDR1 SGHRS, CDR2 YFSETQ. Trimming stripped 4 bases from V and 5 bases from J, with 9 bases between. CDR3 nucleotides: TGCGCCAGCAGCGGCCGCGAGAATGAAAAACTGTTTTTT. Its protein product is CASSGRENEKLFF.

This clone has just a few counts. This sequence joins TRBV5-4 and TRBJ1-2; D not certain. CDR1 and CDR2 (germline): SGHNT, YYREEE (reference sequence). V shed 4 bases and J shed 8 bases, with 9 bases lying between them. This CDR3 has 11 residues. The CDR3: CASSDVIGYTF. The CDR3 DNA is TGTGCCAGCAGCGACGTCATCGGCTACACCTTC.

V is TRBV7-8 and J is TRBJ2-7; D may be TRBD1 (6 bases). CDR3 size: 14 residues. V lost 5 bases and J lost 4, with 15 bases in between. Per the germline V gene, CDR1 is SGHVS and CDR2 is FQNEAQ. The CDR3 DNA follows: TGTGCCAGCAGCCCAACAGGGATCGGATACGAGCAGTACTTC. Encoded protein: CASSPTGIGYEQYF.

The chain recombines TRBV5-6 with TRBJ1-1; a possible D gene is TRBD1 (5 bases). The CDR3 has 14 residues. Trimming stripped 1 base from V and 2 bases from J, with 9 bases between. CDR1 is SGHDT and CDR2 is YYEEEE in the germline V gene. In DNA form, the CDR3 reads TGTGCCAGCAGCTTGAACAGGTATAACACTGAAGCTTTCTTT. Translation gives CASSLNRYNTEAFF.

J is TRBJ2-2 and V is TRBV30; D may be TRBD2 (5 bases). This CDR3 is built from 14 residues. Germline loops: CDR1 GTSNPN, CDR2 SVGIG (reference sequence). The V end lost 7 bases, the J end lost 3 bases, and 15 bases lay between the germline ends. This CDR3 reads CAYKSGSDTGELFF. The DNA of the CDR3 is TGTGCCTATAAAAGCGGAAGCGACACCGGGGAGCTGTTTTTT.

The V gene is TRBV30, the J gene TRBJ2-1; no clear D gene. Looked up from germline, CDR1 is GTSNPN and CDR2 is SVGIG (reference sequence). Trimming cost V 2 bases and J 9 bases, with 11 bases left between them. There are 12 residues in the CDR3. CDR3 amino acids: CAWSPLTREQFF. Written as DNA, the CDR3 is TGTGCCTGGAGTCCGTTGACTCGTGAGCAGTTCTTC.

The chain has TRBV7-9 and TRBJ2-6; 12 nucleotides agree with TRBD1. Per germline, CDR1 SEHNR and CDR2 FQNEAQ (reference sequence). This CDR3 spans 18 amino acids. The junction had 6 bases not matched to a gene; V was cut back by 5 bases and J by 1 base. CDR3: CASSPRGQGASGANVLTF. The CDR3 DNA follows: TGTGCCAGCAGCCCCCGGGGACAGGGGGCTTCTGGGGCCAACGTCCTGACTTTC.

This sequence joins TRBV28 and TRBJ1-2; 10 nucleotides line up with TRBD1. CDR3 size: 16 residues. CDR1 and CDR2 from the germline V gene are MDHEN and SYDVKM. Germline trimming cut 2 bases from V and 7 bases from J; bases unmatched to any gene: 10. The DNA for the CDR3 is TGTGCCAGCAGTTTAGACAGGGGGCGCGTGTTGCGTGGCTACACCTTC. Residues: CASSLDRGRVLRGYTF.

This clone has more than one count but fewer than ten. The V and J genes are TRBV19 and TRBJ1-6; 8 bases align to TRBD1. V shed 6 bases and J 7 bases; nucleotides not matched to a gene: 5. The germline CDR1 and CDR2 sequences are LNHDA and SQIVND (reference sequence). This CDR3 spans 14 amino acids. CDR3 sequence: CASSGTGGNSPLHF. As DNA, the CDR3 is TGTGCCAGTAGCGGAACAGGGGGAAATTCACCCCTCCACTTT. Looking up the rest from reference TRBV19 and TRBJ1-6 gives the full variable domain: DGGITQSPKYLFRKEGQNVTLSCEQNLNHDAMYWYRQDPGQGLRLIYYSQIVNDFQKGDIAEGYSVSREKKESFPLTVTSAQKNPTAFYLCASSGTGGNSPLHFGNGTRLTVT.

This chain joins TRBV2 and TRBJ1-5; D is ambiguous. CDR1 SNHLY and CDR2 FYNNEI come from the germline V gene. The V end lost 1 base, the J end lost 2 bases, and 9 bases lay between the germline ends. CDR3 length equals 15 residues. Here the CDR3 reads CASSEVMQGNQPQHF. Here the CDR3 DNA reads TGTGCCAGCAGTGAAGTTATGCAGGGCAATCAGCCCCAGCATTTT. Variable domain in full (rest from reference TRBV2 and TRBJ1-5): EPEVTQTPSHQVTQMGQEVILRCVPISNHLYFYWYRQILGQKVEFLVSFYNNEISEKSEIFDDQFSVERPDGSNFTLKIRSTKLEDSAMYFCASSEVMQGNQPQHFGDGTRLSIL.

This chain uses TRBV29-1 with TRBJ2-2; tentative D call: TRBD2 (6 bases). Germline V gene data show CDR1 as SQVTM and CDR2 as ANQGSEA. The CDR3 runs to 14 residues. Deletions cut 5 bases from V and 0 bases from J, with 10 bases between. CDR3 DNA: TGCAGCGTTCTCGGCGGGGCGAACACCGGGGAGCTGTTTTTT. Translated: CSVLGGANTGELFF.

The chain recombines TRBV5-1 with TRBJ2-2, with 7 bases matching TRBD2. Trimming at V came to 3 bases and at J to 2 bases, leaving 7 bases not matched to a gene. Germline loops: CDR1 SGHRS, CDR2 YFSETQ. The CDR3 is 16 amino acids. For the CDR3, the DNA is TGCGCCAGCAGCTCGGGCGGGGGACCAAACACCGGGGAGCTGTTTTTT. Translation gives CASSSGGGPNTGELFF.

The CDR3 loop reads CASSLVGNLDLQETQYF. In DNA, the CDR3 is TGCGCCAGCAGCTTGGTTGGCAATTTAGACCTCCAAGAGACCCAGTACTTC. The V and J genes are TRBV5-1 and TRBJ2-5; no definite D call. V was trimmed by 0 bases and J by 1 base, leaving 16 bases between them. Germline V gene data show CDR1 as SGHRS and CDR2 as YFSETQ. The length of the CDR3 is 17 residues. Full variable domain (remainder filled in from reference TRBV5-1 and TRBJ2-5): KAGVTQTPRYLIKTRGQQVTLSCSPISGHRSVSWYQQTPGQGLQFLFEYFSETQRNKGNFPGRFSGRQFSNSRSEMNVSTLELGDSALYLCASSLVGNLDLQETQYFGPGTRLLVL.